A single sample is the source of the 26 T cell receptor beta chains below, sequenced in a study of blood T cell repertoires in COVID-19. The table came from immunoSEQ multiplex PCR; TCRdb's copy has only in-frame clones and leaves some out. The table has around 150,000 clones, roughly 84% seen once. Sample: peripheral blood. These TCRs come from a man aged 65-85 years with acute or convalescent COVID-19.

V and J are TRBV6-5 and TRBJ1-6, with TRBD1 matching 7 bases. Germline V lookup: CDR1 MNHEY, CDR2 SVGAGI. The CDR3 loop spans 15 amino acids. Losses at the gene ends were 0 bases for V and 7 bases for J; bases not matched to a gene: 3. CDR3 protein: CASSYSGTANSPLHF. The CDR3 nucleotides are TGTGCCAGCAGTTACTCTGGGACAGCAAATTCACCCCTCCACTTT.

The chain combines TRBV5-6 with TRBJ1-2; D remains ambiguous. V was pared by 6 bases and J by 6 bases, with 9 bases between. CDR1 is SGHDT, CDR2 YYEEEE, per germline. The CDR3 sequence is 11 residues long. The CDR3 DNA reads TGTGCCAGCACCGGGTTTGATGGCTACACCTTC. Translating gives CASTGFDGYTF.

This sequence joins TRBV19 and TRBJ2-1, with 9 bases identical to TRBD1. This CDR3 comprises 15 residues. Looked up from germline, CDR1 is LNHDA and CDR2 is SQIVND (reference sequence). Losses at the gene ends were 8 bases for V and 7 bases for J; bases not matched to a gene: 12. CDR3 loop: CASDKTGQGFNEQFF. The CDR3 bases are TGTGCCAGTGATAAGACGGGACAGGGTTTTAATGAGCAGTTCTTC. The entire variable domain, with the rest obtained from reference TRBV19 and TRBJ2-1, is as follows: DGGITQSPKYLFRKEGQNVTLSCEQNLNHDAMYWYRQDPGQGLRLIYYSQIVNDFQKGDIAEGYSVSREKKESFPLTVTSAQKNPTAFYLCASDKTGQGFNEQFFGPGTRLTVL.

The V call is TRBV29-1, the J call TRBJ2-3; 9 nucleotides align to TRBD2. The CDR3 contains 15 residues. The germline V gene has CDR1 SQVTM and CDR2 ANQGSEA. The V segment lost 4 bases and the J segment 4 bases; nucleotides outside the gene matches: 9. Here the CDR3 reads CSVARGGAGADTQYF. The CDR3 DNA reads TGCAGCGTTGCTCGCGGGGGGGCCGGTGCAGATACGCAGTATTTT.

V gene TRBV10-3 combines with J gene TRBJ2-1, with TRBD1 identical over 7 bases. Trimming cost V 10 bases and J 4 bases; bases outside gene matches: 7. The germline CDR1 and CDR2 sequences are ENHRY and SYGVKD. The CDR3 contains 13 residues. This chain's CDR3 is CATEGGLYNEQFF. In DNA, the CDR3 is TGTGCCACCGAAGGGGGCCTTTACAATGAGCAGTTCTTC.

The CDR3 protein is CASSGRALGAYEQYF. In DNA, the CDR3 is TGTGCCAGCTCAGGCAGGGCCTTAGGAGCCTACGAGCAGTACTTC. The genes are TRBV11-2 and TRBJ2-7; D is perhaps TRBD1 (5 bases). V was pared by 8 bases and J by 2 bases, with 19 bases between. Germline V gene lookup returns CDR1 SGHAT and CDR2 FQNNGV. CDR3 length: 15 amino acids.

The chain has TRBV6-5 and TRBJ2-1; 12 bases line up with TRBD2. This CDR3 contains 15 residues. V shed 10 bases, J shed 15 bases, and the junction held 19 bases outside the gene matches. The germline V gene encodes CDR1 MNHEY and CDR2 SVGAGI. The CDR3 region has the DNA TGTGCCACCTCGTCACCCGGACTAGCGGGGAGGTTGGGGTTCTTC. Translated, it gives CATSSPGLAGRLGFF.

V usage is TRBV7-6 and J usage is TRBJ1-3, with TRBD1 identical over 8 bases. The CDR3 is 16 amino acids. J lost 2 bases, V lost 3 bases, and 6 bases had no gene match. Germline loops: CDR1 SGHVS, CDR2 FNYEAQ. CDR3 nucleotides: TGTGCCAGCAGCTTCACAGGGGGTAGTGCTGGAAACACCATATATTTT. Translating it yields CASSFTGGSAGNTIYF.

J is TRBJ2-2 and V is TRBV9, with 8 bases identical to TRBD1. Germline V gene data show CDR1 as SGDLS and CDR2 as YYNGEE. J was trimmed by 1 base and V by 4 bases; bases with no gene match: 6. The CDR3 runs to 16 residues. The CDR3 nucleotides read TGTGCCAGCAGCAAGAGGGACAGGATGAACACCGGGGAGCTGTTTTTT. This encodes CASSKRDRMNTGELFF.

The chain employs TRBV28 and TRBJ1-1, with D uncertain. V was shortened by 6 bases and J by 0 bases, with 5 bases between the two germline ends. The V gene's germline CDR1 is MDHEN and CDR2 SYDVKM. The CDR3 has 12 amino acids. CDR3 sequence reads: CASSLMNTEAFF. As DNA, the CDR3 is TGTGCCAGCAGCCTAATGAACACTGAAGCTTTCTTT.

The V call is TRBV6-1, the J call TRBJ1-5; TRBD1 might be the D (5 bases). Germline values: CDR1 MNHNS, CDR2 SASEGT. V lost 2 bases and J 2 bases, leaving 7 bases between the germline ends. CDR3 length: 14 amino acids. CDR3 loop: CASSEQGRNQPQHF. DNA of the CDR3: TGTGCCAGCAGTGAACAGGGCCGCAATCAGCCCCAGCATTTT.

The V call is TRBV5-1, the J call TRBJ1-1, with TRBD1 matching 7 bases. The germline V gene encodes CDR1 SGHRS and CDR2 YFSETQ. The CDR3 is 14 amino acids. V shed 4 bases and J 4 bases; nucleotides not matched to a gene: 7. CDR3 sequence: CASSGDRVGTEAFF. CDR3 nucleotide sequence: TGCGCCAGCAGCGGAGACAGGGTCGGCACTGAAGCTTTCTTT.

The chain links TRBV7-2 to TRBJ2-3; 10 bases are shared with TRBD2. The germline V gene encodes CDR1 SGHTA and CDR2 FQGNSA. After removal of 0 bases from V and 4 bases from J, the junction contained 1 base not matched to a gene. The CDR3 contains 15 residues. In DNA form, the CDR3 reads TGTGCCAGCAGCTTAGCAGCGGGGGGGCCAGATACGCAGTATTTT. Protein product: CASSLAAGGPDTQYF.

This chain connects TRBV29-1 to TRBJ2-1; the D gene is possibly TRBD1 (5 bases). CDR1 SQVTM and CDR2 ANQGSEA come from the germline V gene. Trimming took 6 bases from V and 9 from J, leaving 12 bases between them. The CDR3 runs to 11 residues. The CDR3 sequence: CSVAPDIEQFF. The CDR3 DNA reads TGCAGCGTGGCGCCGGACATTGAGCAGTTCTTC.

This sequence joins TRBV5-1 and TRBJ1-2; 8 bases are a match to TRBD1. V shed 0 bases, J shed 6 bases, and the junction held 7 bases outside the gene matches. This CDR3 spans 15 amino acids. Germline CDR1 reads SGHRS; CDR2 reads YFSETQ. CDR3 DNA: TGCGCCAGCAGCTTGGGGACAGGGCCTTACCATGGCTACACCTTC. Protein: CASSLGTGPYHGYTF.

This clone appeared a few times. V and J are TRBV6-5 and TRBJ1-1; TRBD1 aligns across 7 bases. The length of the CDR3 is 14 residues. Germline assignment: CDR1 MNHEY and CDR2 SVGAGI. Losses at the gene ends were 4 bases for V and 1 base for J; bases not matched to a gene: 3. The DNA for the CDR3 is TGTGCCAGCAGTTCGAACAGGGGGAACACTGAAGCTTTCTTT. It is translated as CASSSNRGNTEAFF.

This chain connects TRBV5-1 to TRBJ2-2; 8 positions agree with TRBD2. After removal of 4 bases from V and 4 bases from J, the junction contained 6 bases not matched to a gene. Germline loops: CDR1 SGHRS, CDR2 YFSETQ. CDR3 length: 15 amino acids. For the CDR3, the DNA is TGCGCCAGCAGCCTGGCGGGACTAGTCACCGGGGAGCTGTTTTTT. This codes for CASSLAGLVTGELFF.

This clone came up a few times. The chain carries TRBV28 and TRBJ1-6; the D is unclear. With 3 bases removed from V and 7 bases from J, the gap between germline ends came to 10 bases. Germline V CDR1 and CDR2: MDHEN, SYDVKM. This CDR3 region has 14 residues. Here the CDR3 reads CASSFGGRNSPLHF. The CDR3 region has the DNA TGTGCCAGCAGTTTTGGAGGGAGGAATTCACCCCTCCACTTT.

The chain has TRBV19 and TRBJ2-2; the D gene is possibly TRBD2 (6 bases). Germline V gene sequence: CDR1 LNHDA, CDR2 SQIVND (reference sequence). V shed 3 bases and J shed 4 bases, with 15 bases lying between them. This CDR3 has 16 amino acids. The CDR3 DNA sequence: TGTGCCAGTAGTATCGGAGGGCACTTTGGCACCGGGGAGCTGTTTTTT. This codes for CASSIGGHFGTGELFF.

J is TRBJ2-2 and V is TRBV7-9; 8 bases map to TRBD1. Germline trimming cut 10 bases from V and 0 bases from J; bases unmatched to any gene: 4. The germline CDR1 and CDR2 sequences are SEHNR and FQNEAQ (reference sequence). This CDR3 spans 14 amino acids. CDR3 DNA sequence: TGTGCCAACCAACAGGGGGCGAACACCGGGGAGCTGTTTTTT. Its protein is CANQQGANTGELFF.

The chain combines TRBV6-5 with TRBJ2-5, with TRBD2 as a possible D gene (7 bases). Germline assignment: CDR1 MNHEY and CDR2 SVGAGI. The CDR3 spans 14 residues. Deletions cut 6 bases from V and 2 bases from J, with 13 bases between. The CDR3 DNA is TGTGCCAGCAGGACCGGGGGGCGGCAAGAGACCCAGTACTTC. Protein sequence: CASRTGGRQETQYF.

The table lists this clone with a count of one. The chain couples TRBV30 to TRBJ1-2; perhaps TRBD1 as D (6 bases). The CDR3 length is 14 residues. Germline CDR1 is GTSNPN and CDR2 is SVGIG (reference sequence). V gave up 3 bases and J gave up 4 bases, with 15 bases separating them. For the CDR3, the DNA is TGTGCCTGGAGGGACAAGGGCAGGGGCTATGGCTACACCTTC. Encoded protein: CAWRDKGRGYGYTF. Drawing the rest from reference TRBV30 and TRBJ1-2, the complete variable domain is SQTIHQWPATLVQPVGSPLSLECTVEGTSNPNLYWYRQAAGRGLQLLFYSVGIGQISSEVPQNLSASRPQDRQFILSSKKLLLSDSGFYLCAWRDKGRGYGYTFGSGTRLTVV.

This chain links TRBV7-9 with TRBJ2-2; 9 bases line up with TRBD2. V trimming: 2 bases; J trimming: 7 bases; junction bases outside the gene matches: 11. CDR3 length: 17 residues. Per the germline V gene, CDR1 is SEHNR and CDR2 is FQNEAQ (reference sequence). For the CDR3, the DNA is TGTGCCAGCAGCTTAATATTTGCGGGAGGGCGAAGCGGGGAGCTGTTTTTT. Translation gives CASSLIFAGGRSGELFF.

The V and J genes are TRBV7-8 and TRBJ2-6, with a tentative D call TRBD1 (5 bases). The CDR3 sequence is 21 residues long. V dropped 1 base and J dropped 0 bases, with 22 bases sitting between them. Germline V gene sequence: CDR1 SGHVS, CDR2 FQNEAQ. The CDR3 here is CASSLELGDQGWSSGANVLTF. CDR3 DNA: TGTGCCAGCAGCTTAGAATTAGGGGATCAGGGCTGGTCCTCTGGGGCCAACGTCCTGACTTTC.

The CDR3 is CASSSSGGLSVLTGYTF. The DNA of the CDR3 is TGTGCCAGCAGCTCATCGGGGGGGCTATCAGTTCTGACGGGCTACACCTTC. The chain is built from TRBV28 and TRBJ1-2, with D perhaps matching TRBD1 (6 bases). Germline-derived CDR1 and CDR2 are MDHEN and SYDVKM. The ends were cut back, 6 bases at V and 8 bases at J, with 28 bases in the middle. The length of the CDR3 is 17 residues.

Here the CDR3 reads CASSREGLTDTQYF. The CDR3 coding sequence is TGTGCCAGCAGCCGGGAGGGCCTGACAGATACGCAGTATTTT. V gene TRBV2 combines with J gene TRBJ2-3; 8 bases are a match to TRBD2. Losses at the gene ends were 6 bases for V and 3 bases for J; bases not matched to a gene: 5. Germline-derived CDR1 and CDR2 are SNHLY and FYNNEI. This CDR3 contains 14 residues. Together with reference TRBV2 and TRBJ2-3, the CDR3 gives the full variable domain: EPEVTQTPSHQVTQMGQEVILRCVPISNHLYFYWYRQILGQKVEFLVSFYNNEISEKSEIFDDQFSVERPDGSNFTLKIRSTKLEDSAMYFCASSREGLTDTQYFGPGTRLTVL.